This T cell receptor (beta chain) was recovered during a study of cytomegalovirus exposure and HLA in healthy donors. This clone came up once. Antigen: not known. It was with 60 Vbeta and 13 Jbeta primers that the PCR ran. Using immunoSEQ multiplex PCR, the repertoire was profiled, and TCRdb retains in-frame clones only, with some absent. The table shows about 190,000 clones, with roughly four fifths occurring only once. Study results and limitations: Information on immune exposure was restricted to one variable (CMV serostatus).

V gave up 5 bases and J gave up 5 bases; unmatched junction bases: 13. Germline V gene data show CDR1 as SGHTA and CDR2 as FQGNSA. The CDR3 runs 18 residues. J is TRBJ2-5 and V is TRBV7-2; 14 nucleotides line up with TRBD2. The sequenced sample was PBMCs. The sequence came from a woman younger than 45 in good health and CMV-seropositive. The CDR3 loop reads CASSPPTSGRASEETQYF. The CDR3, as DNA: TGTGCCAGCAGCCCACCGACTAGCGGGAGGGCCTCGGAGGAGACCCAGTACTTC.